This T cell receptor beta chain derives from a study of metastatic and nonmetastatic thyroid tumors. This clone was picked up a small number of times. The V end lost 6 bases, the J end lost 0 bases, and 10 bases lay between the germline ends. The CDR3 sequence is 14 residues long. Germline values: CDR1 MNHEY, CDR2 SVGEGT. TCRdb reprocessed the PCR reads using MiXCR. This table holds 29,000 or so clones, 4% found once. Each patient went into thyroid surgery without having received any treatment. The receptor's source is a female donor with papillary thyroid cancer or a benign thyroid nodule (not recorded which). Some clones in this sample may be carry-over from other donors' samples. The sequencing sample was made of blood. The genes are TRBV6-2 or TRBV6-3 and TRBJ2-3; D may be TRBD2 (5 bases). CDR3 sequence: CASSPRTSTDTQYF. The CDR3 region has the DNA TGTGCCAGCAGCCCGAGGACTAGCACAGATACGCAGTATTTT.